A selection of T cell receptor beta chains follows, all from one sample in a study of blood T cell repertoires in COVID-19. Data came from immunoSEQ multiplex PCR; TCRdb stores just in-frame clones and leaves some out. This table has fewer than 250,000 clones, approximately 88% appearing once. Sequenced: PBMCs or T cells enriched from blood (not recorded which). Source of these receptors: a woman aged 30 to 39 who had been exposed to COVID-19. Both conserved end residues are part of each CDR3. D genes are given only for firm matches. Expanded clones are given a class, and other clones once, few, many or no size at all.

TRBJ1-1 - TRBV30 - TGTGCCTCCACTATCTCAGGGTCGGATACTGAAGCTTTCTTT CASTISGSDTEAFF
TRBJ1-5 - TRBV28 - TGTGCCAGCAGAAAGATTGGACAGCTCACCTCCTATAGCAATCAGCCCCAGCATTTT CASRKIGQLTSYSNQPQHF
TRBJ1-1 - TRBV19 - TGTGCCAGTAGCCCATATGTAGACATGAACACTGAAGCTTTCTTT CASSPYVDMNTEAFF
TRBJ1-2 - TRBV5-1 - TGCGCCAGCAGCCCCGGACGTGACTATGGCTACACCTTT CASSPGRDYGYTF
TRBJ1-2 - TRBV10-2 - TGCGCCAGCAGTGCTACGAGGACAGTCCTCTATGGCTACACCTTC CASSATRTVLYGYTF
TRBJ2-4 - TRBV7-9 - TGTGCCAGCAGCTTAGACATAAACATTCAGTACTTC CASSLDINIQYF
TRBJ2-3 - TRBV6-1 - TGTGCCAGCAGTGATCGGCTAGCTGGAGATACGCAGTATTTT CASSDRLAGDTQYF
TRBJ2-7 - TRBV10-2 - TGCGCCAGCAGTGAGAACCAGGCCTACGAGCAGTACTTC CASSENQAYEQYF
TRBJ2-1 TRBD1 TRBV19 - TGTGCCAGTAGCCGGGACAGGGTTGATGAGCAGTTCTTC CASSRDRVDEQFF
TRBJ2-7 TRBD2 TRBV5-6 - TGTGCCAGCAGCCGAGCCGGGACTAGCGGTTTCTACGAGCAGTACTTC CASSRAGTSGFYEQYF
TRBJ1-2 TRBD1 TRBV2 - TGTGCCAGCAGTCCTAATTCCGGGACAGGGGGATCGGGCTACACCTTC CASSPNSGTGGSGYTF
TRBJ2-1 TRBD2 TRBV7-7 - TGTGCTAGCAGCTTAGGTCAGGGAGGGAGCAGTGAGCAGTTCTTC CASSLGQGGSSEQFF
TRBJ2-3 - TRBV5-1 - TGCGCCAGCAGCTTGGGGGCCCAAGCCCCAGATACGCAGTATTTT CASSLGAQAPDTQYF
TRBJ1-2 - TRBV20-1 - TGCAGTGCTAGTATATACGGGTCTAACTATGGCTACACCTTC CSASIYGSNYGYTF
TRBJ1-1 - TRBV28 - TGTGCCAGCAGCAGGGGATTGAACACTGAAGCTTTCTTT CASSRGLNTEAFF
TRBJ1-1 TRBD1 TRBV25-1 - TGTGCCAGCAGGGTAGGACAGGCTGAAGCTTTCTTT CASRVGQAEAFF
TRBJ2-2 - TRBV3-1/TRBV3-2 - TGTGCCAGCAGCCAAGCTGGAGCGTCTGGGGAGCTGTTTTTT CASSQAGASGELFF
TRBJ1-1 - TRBV14 few TGTGCCAGCAGCCAAGAAGGACAACGGAACACTGAAGCTTTCTTT CASSQEGQRNTEAFF
TRBJ1-2 TRBD1 TRBV7-9 once TGTGCCAGCAGCTTACCGACAGGGAAGGGCTACACCTTC CASSLPTGKGYTF
TRBJ1-5 - TRBV2 - TGTGCCAGCAGTGATCGGGGAGGCCAGCCCCAGCATTTT CASSDRGGQPQHF
TRBJ2-1 - TRBV6-9 - TGTGCCAGCAGTCCAAGCAGCGGGCCCCAGGTCCCACGTTACAATGAGCAGTTCTTC CASSPSSGPQVPRYNEQFF
TRBJ1-5 - TRBV7-9 once TGTGCCAGCAGCTATTGGGGCAGTCAGCCCCAGCATTTT CASSYWGSQPQHF
TRBJ1-1 - TRBV4-2 - TGTGCCAGCAGCCAAGGCGTTAGGGGTGTGAACACTGAAGCTTTCTTT CASSQGVRGVNTEAFF
TRBJ2-7 TRBD1 TRBV4-1 once TGCGCCAGCAGCCAGCCCCGGACAGGGTCCTACGAGCAGTACTTC CASSQPRTGSYEQYF
TRBJ1-1 - TRBV4-1 once TGCGCCAGCAGCCAGCCGACCCTACGTGAAGCGACGAGGAACACTGAAGCTTTCTTT CASSQPTLREATRNTEAFF
TRBJ1-6 - TRBV30 once TGTGCCTGGAGGACGACAGTGGGGTACTCACCCCTCCACTTT CAWRTTVGYSPLHF
TRBJ2-7 - TRBV6-5 - TGTGCCAGCAGTTACTCGGGGGGAACTGGCAACGAGCAGTACTTC CASSYSGGTGNEQYF
TRBJ1-2 - TRBV12-3/TRBV12-4 - TGTGCCAGCAGTTTCCAGGGGTACTATGGCTACACCTTC CASSFQGYYGYTF
TRBJ1-5 TRBD1 TRBV11-2 - TGTGCCAGCAGCCTCCGACAGGGGCAGCCCCAGCATTTT CASSLRQGQPQHF
TRBJ1-1 - TRBV9 - TGTGCCAGCAGCGCGAGCGGGGGGGGGAACACTGAAGCTTTCTTT CASSASGGGNTEAFF
TRBJ2-1 TRBD2 TRBV18 - TGTGCCAGCTCACCTCCGGGAGGGTTATACAATGAGCAGTTCTTC CASSPPGGLYNEQFF
TRBJ2-7 - TRBV5-1 - TGCGCCAGCGCCGAACAGGACCCGACCTCCTACGAGCAGTACTTC CASAEQDPTSYEQYF
TRBJ2-7 - TRBV5-6 - TGTGCCAGCAGCTTGGCCACTGGCTACGAGCAGTACTTC CASSLATGYEQYF
TRBJ1-5 TRBD1 TRBV7-9 - TGTGCCAGCACCATTCAACCCGGGACAGGGAACGGGGTAAGACAGCCCCAGCATTTT CASTIQPGTGNGVRQPQHF
TRBJ1-4 - TRBV11-2 - TGTGCCAGCAGCTTAGATGGGGGAGGGCTGTTTTTT CASSLDGGGLFF
TRBJ2-3 TRBD2 TRBV7-2 - TGTGCCAGCAGCTTGGGGGGACTAGCAGGCACAGATACGCAGTATTTT CASSLGGLAGTDTQYF
TRBJ1-1 TRBD1 TRBV29-1 once TGCAGCCTTCAGACAGGGCGGGCCAACACTGAAGCTTTCTTT CSLQTGRANTEAFF
TRBJ2-2 TRBD2 TRBV15 - TGTGCCACGAATGAGCGGGAACTAGCGGGTTTCGGGAACACCGGGGAGCTGTTTTTT CATNERELAGFGNTGELFF
TRBJ2-3 TRBD2 TRBV5-4 - TGTGCCAGCAGTTGGACTAGCGGACCCATTCGGACGCAGTATTTT CASSWTSGPIRTQYF
TRBJ1-5 - TRBV7-9 - TGTGCCAGCAGCTTAGTTGGGGACAAAAATCAGCCCCAGCATTTT CASSLVGDKNQPQHF
TRBJ1-4 TRBD1 TRBV2 - TGTGCCAGCAGAGCGACAGGGGTATCTAATGAAAAACTGTTTTTT CASRATGVSNEKLFF
TRBJ2-1 TRBD1 TRBV12-3/TRBV12-4 - TGTGCCACCGGACAGGGGGCGGGTGAGCAGTTCTTC CATGQGAGEQFF
TRBJ1-1 - TRBV19 - TGTGCCAGTAGTATAGGGGGGACAACTGAAGCTTTCTTT CASSIGGTTEAFF
TRBJ2-1 TRBD1 TRBV19 - TGTGCCAGTGACACCTTAGGGACAGGGGGGAGTGAGCAGTTCTTC CASDTLGTGGSEQFF
TRBJ2-3 TRBD1 TRBV6-5 - TGTGCCAGCAGTACAGGGGGCAGGCTAGATACGCAGTATTTT CASSTGGRLDTQYF
TRBJ2-1 TRBD2 TRBV7-3 - TGTGCCAGCAGCTTTGGGAGGGACAATGAGCAGTTCTTC CASSFGRDNEQFF
TRBJ1-3 - TRBV19 - TGTGCCAGTAGTCGGGAAGGGTTCGGTAACACCATATATTTT CASSREGFGNTIYF
TRBJ2-7 TRBD1 TRBV10-3 few TGTGCCATCAGTGAGTCCGAGGACAGGGGCCACGAGCAGTACTTC CAISESEDRGHEQYF
TRBJ1-1 TRBD1 TRBV19 - TGTGCCAGCTTAGACAGGGGGCCGGGGACTGAAGCTTTCTTT CASLDRGPGTEAFF
TRBJ2-7 TRBD2 TRBV5-6 once TGTGCCAGCAGCCCGCAGCGGGCTAGCGGGATCGCTCGCCCCTGGGAGCAGTACTTC CASSPQRASGIARPWEQYF
TRBJ1-6 TRBD1 TRBV14 few TGTGCCAGCAGCCACTTTACAGGGGGCGCAGGTTCACCCCTCCACTTT CASSHFTGGAGSPLHF
TRBJ2-1 TRBD2 TRBV14 - TGTGCCAGCAGCCCCGGACTAGCGGGACTCCAGTTCTTC CASSPGLAGLQFF